A selection of T cell receptor beta chains follows, all from one sample in a study of blood T cell repertoires in COVID-19. Sequenced by immunoSEQ multiplex PCR; TCRdb stores in-frame clones only, minus some. The repertoire holds about 240,000 clones, with about nine tenths as singletons. The specimen was peripheral blood. The source of these receptors is a man aged 60 to 75 who had recovered from COVID-19. Each CDR3 is given with its conserved first and last residue. The D gene is left open where the match is weak. The size field is filled for only some rows; it gives once, few, many or a size class.

v_call,d_call,j_call,clone_size,cdr3_aa,cdr3_nt
TRBV12-5,NA,TRBJ2-1,NA,CASMWTEGSYNEQFF,TGTGCTTCAATGTGGACAGAGGGCTCCTACAATGAGCAGTTCTTC
TRBV7-6,TRBD1,TRBJ2-7,NA,CASSKPTGALGTYEQYF,TGTGCCAGCAGCAAACCGACAGGGGCACTGGGGACCTACGAGCAGTACTTC
TRBV19,NA,TRBJ1-5,NA,CASSIDIGDSNQPQHF,TGTGCCAGTAGTATAGATATCGGGGATAGCAATCAGCCCCAGCATTTT
TRBV30,NA,TRBJ1-2,NA,CAWIAPSGLNYGYTF,TGTGCCTGGATAGCCCCAAGCGGACTTAACTATGGCTACACCTTC
TRBV27,NA,TRBJ1-2,NA,CASSLRGYTNYGYTF,TGTGCCAGCAGTTTACGAGGGTATACTAACTATGGCTACACCTTC
TRBV20-1,NA,TRBJ1-5,NA,CSASWAGGDQPQHF,TGCAGTGCTAGTTGGGCGGGGGGCGATCAGCCCCAGCATTTT
TRBV15,TRBD2,TRBJ2-3,NA,CATSRAGGAGGHTDTQYF,TGTGCCACCAGCAGAGCTGGAGGGGCGGGGGGGCATACAGATACGCAGTATTTT
TRBV3-1/TRBV3-2,TRBD2,TRBJ2-5,NA,CASSPGTSSAETQYF,TGTGCCAGCAGCCCGGGGACTAGTTCTGCGGAGACCCAGTACTTC
TRBV11-2,NA,TRBJ2-1,NA,CASSSEAGYNEQFF,TGTGCCAGCAGCTCGGAGGCGGGGTACAATGAGCAGTTCTTC
TRBV7-6,NA,TRBJ1-1,NA,CASSSGGGGMNTEAFF,TGTGCCAGCAGCTCCGGCGGGGGCGGGATGAACACTGAAGCTTTCTTT
TRBV11-3,TRBD1,TRBJ2-5,NA,CASSLVAGGVSETQYF,TGTGCCAGCAGCTTAGTTGCAGGGGGCGTCTCGGAGACCCAGTACTTC
TRBV12-5,NA,TRBJ1-3,NA,CASGPGLNGNTIYF,TGTGCTAGTGGTCCAGGACTTAATGGAAACACCATATATTTT
TRBV24-1,NA,TRBJ2-7,NA,CATSDFKSREQYF,TGTGCCACCAGTGATTTTAAGTCTCGGGAGCAGTACTTC
TRBV24-1,NA,TRBJ1-3,NA,CATSGTSSGNTIYF,TGTGCCACCAGTGGTACGAGCTCTGGAAACACCATATATTTT
TRBV19,NA,TRBJ1-2,NA,CASSIGEQPPIYGYTF,TGTGCCAGTAGTATAGGAGAACAGCCTCCTATCTATGGCTACACCTTC
TRBV15,NA,TRBJ2-3,NA,CATSRQVLDTQYF,TGTGCCACCAGCAGACAGGTATTAGATACGCAGTATTTT
TRBV3-1/TRBV3-2,NA,TRBJ1-3,NA,CASSQVGNTIYF,TGTGCCAGCAGCCAAGTCGGTAACACCATATATTTT
TRBV11-2,TRBD1,TRBJ1-2,NA,CASSLRDSTYYGYTF,TGTGCCAGCAGCCTCCGGGACAGCACCTACTATGGCTACACCTTC
TRBV3-1/TRBV3-2,NA,TRBJ2-7,NA,CASSQVEYEQYF,TGTGCCAGCAGCCAAGTTGAGTACGAGCAGTACTTC
TRBV5-6,TRBD1,TRBJ1-1,few,CASSFPDRVNTEAFF,TGTGCCAGCAGCTTCCCCGACAGGGTGAACACTGAAGCTTTCTTT
TRBV5-8,NA,TRBJ1-2,NA,CASSLVIVGYTF,TGTGCCAGCAGCTTGGTAATAGTCGGCTACACCTTC
TRBV28,NA,TRBJ1-2,NA,CASRSPSRVDYGYTF,TGTGCCAGCAGATCTCCAAGCAGGGTGGACTATGGCTACACCTTC
TRBV29-1,NA,TRBJ2-7,once,CSVRGGDAYEQYF,TGCAGCGTGCGGGGCGGGGACGCCTACGAGCAGTACTTC
TRBV30,TRBD1,TRBJ2-7,NA,CAWSVGRWTGRSSYEQYF,TGTGCCTGGAGTGTAGGGAGGTGGACAGGGCGAAGCTCCTACGAGCAGTACTTC
TRBV19,TRBD1,TRBJ2-5,NA,CASSIRGQGPEGKTQYF,TGTGCCAGTAGTATCCGAGGACAGGGTCCGGAGGGGAAGACCCAGTACTTC
TRBV19,NA,TRBJ1-5,NA,CASRRRGSNQPQHF,TGTGCCAGCAGACGTAGGGGGAGCAATCAGCCCCAGCATTTT
TRBV3-1/TRBV3-2,NA,TRBJ2-3,NA,CASSQRGGGPDTQYF,TGTGCCAGCAGCCAAAGGGGCGGGGGCCCAGATACGCAGTATTTT
TRBV10-3,TRBD2,TRBJ2-7,NA,CAISDGTSGGGEQYF,TGTGCCATCAGTGACGGGACTAGCGGGGGAGGTGAGCAGTACTTC
TRBV7-2,NA,TRBJ2-7,NA,CASSLDAGIYEQYF,TGTGCCAGCAGCTTAGATGCCGGGATCTACGAGCAGTACTTC
TRBV3-1/TRBV3-2,NA,TRBJ2-1,NA,CASSQDLPSLANEQFF,TGTGCCAGCAGCCAAGACCTACCATCGCTAGCGAATGAGCAGTTCTTC
TRBV11-2,NA,TRBJ1-1,once,CASSSLQASTEAFF,TGTGCCAGCAGCTCCCTACAGGCAAGCACTGAAGCTTTCTTT
TRBV6-6,NA,TRBJ1-1,once,CASSYSRGEGNTEAFF,TGTGCCAGCAGTTACTCGAGAGGGGAGGGGAACACTGAAGCTTTCTTT
TRBV6-5,TRBD1,TRBJ2-7,NA,CASRKDRNYEQYF,TGTGCCAGCAGGAAGGACAGGAACTACGAGCAGTACTTC
TRBV18,NA,TRBJ1-2,NA,CASSPSLETWRTF,TGTGCCAGCTCACCTTCCCTGGAGACGTGGCGCACCTTC
TRBV7-8,TRBD2,TRBJ2-1,NA,CASSSLAGDFSYNEQFF,TGTGCCAGCTCCTCGCTAGCGGGGGATTTCTCCTACAATGAGCAGTTCTTC
TRBV7-6,NA,TRBJ1-1,once,CASSLGGGSDTEAFF,TGTGCCAGCAGCTTAGGTGGAGGGTCAGACACTGAAGCTTTCTTT
TRBV7-9,TRBD1,TRBJ2-7,NA,CASSPRQGLTYEQYF,TGTGCCAGCAGCCCAAGACAGGGGTTAACTTACGAGCAGTACTTC
TRBV9,NA,TRBJ2-3,NA,CASSVDASLTDTQYF,TGTGCCAGCAGCGTAGATGCTAGCCTCACAGATACGCAGTATTTT
TRBV10-3,TRBD1,TRBJ1-3,NA,CAIHGQGSGNTIYF,TGTGCCATCCACGGACAGGGCTCTGGAAACACCATATATTTT
TRBV4-2,TRBD2,TRBJ2-1,NA,CASSQGGGSYNEQFF,TGTGCCAGCAGCCAAGGCGGGGGATCTTACAATGAGCAGTTCTTC
TRBV15,NA,TRBJ1-5,few,CATSRMTGNSNQPQHF,TGTGCCACCAGCAGGATGACAGGTAATAGCAATCAGCCCCAGCATTTT
TRBV7-2,NA,TRBJ2-5,NA,CASTRGRETQYF,TGTGCCAGCACCCGGGGGAGAGAGACCCAGTACTTC
TRBV9,NA,TRBJ2-2,NA,CARSGRGNTGELFF,TGTGCCAGGTCTGGGCGGGGAAACACCGGGGAGCTGTTTTTT